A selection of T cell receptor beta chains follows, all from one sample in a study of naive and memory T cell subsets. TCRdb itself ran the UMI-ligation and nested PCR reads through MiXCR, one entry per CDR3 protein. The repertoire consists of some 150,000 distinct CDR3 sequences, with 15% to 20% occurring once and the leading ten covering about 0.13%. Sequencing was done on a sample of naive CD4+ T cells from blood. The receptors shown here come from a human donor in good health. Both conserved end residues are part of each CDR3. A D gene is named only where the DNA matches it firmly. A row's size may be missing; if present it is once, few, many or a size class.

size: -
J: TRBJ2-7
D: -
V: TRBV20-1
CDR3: CSVRGGRETYEQYF
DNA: TGCAGTGTTCGAGGGGGTCGGGAAACCTACGAGCAGTACTTC

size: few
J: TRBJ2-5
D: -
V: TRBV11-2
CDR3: CASSYSRRETQYF
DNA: TGTGCCAGCAGCTATAGTAGGCGAGAGACCCAGTACTTC

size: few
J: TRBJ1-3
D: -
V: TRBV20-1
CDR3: CSASPGGNSGNTIYF
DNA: TGCAGTGCTAGCCCGGGGGGTAACTCTGGAAACACCATATATTTT

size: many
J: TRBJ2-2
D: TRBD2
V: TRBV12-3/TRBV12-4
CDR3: CASSFSGPVVGELFF
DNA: TGTGCCAGCAGTTTTAGCGGGCCCGTAGTCGGGGAGCTGTTTTTT

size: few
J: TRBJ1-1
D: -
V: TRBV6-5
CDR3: CASSYLTSNTEAFF
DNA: TGTGCCAGCAGTTACCTAACATCGAACACTGAAGCTTTCTTT

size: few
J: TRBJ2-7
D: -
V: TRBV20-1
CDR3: CSAPNVVAQNSYEQYF
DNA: TGCAGTGCTCCTAATGTAGTTGCCCAGAACTCCTACGAGCAGTACTTC

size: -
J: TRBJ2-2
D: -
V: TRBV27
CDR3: CASSSLRAGGELFF
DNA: TGTGCCAGCAGTTCCTTGCGGGCGGGGGGGGAGCTGTTTTTT

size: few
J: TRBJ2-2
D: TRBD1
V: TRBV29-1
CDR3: CSVIGQGDAGELFF
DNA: TGCAGCGTTATCGGACAGGGGGACGCCGGGGAGCTGTTTTTT

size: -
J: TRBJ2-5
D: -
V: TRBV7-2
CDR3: CASSWGVETQYF
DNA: TGTGCCAGCAGCTGGGGGGTGGAGACCCAGTACTTC

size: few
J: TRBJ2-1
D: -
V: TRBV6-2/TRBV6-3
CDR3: CASSQGEQFF
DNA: TGTGCCAGCAGTCAGGGAGAGCAGTTCTTC

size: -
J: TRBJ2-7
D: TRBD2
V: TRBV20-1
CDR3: CSARGLAYEQYF
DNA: TGCAGTGCGCGGGGACTAGCCTACGAGCAGTACTTC